This note documents a single TCR beta chain sequence. A read error may produce the germline difference seen at one junction end. These data are taken from a study of OX40 agonist ivuxolimab in advanced cancers. The assay was immunoSEQ multiplex PCR, and TCRdb's table has in-frame clones only and misses some. The sample carries approximately 70,000 clones, about 85% recorded once. The material was CD4+ or CD8+ T cells sorted from blood, obtained in a trial of the OX40 agonist ivuxolimab. This receptor was taken from an adult with an advanced solid tumor such as melanoma, head and neck, liver or kidney cancer.

The chain's CDR3 is CASSGKGETQYF. For the CDR3, the DNA is TGTGCTAGCAGCGGTAAGGGGGAGACCCAGTACTTC. V gene TRBV7-7 combines with J gene TRBJ2-5; D could derive from TRBD1 or TRBD2 (5 bases each). Per the germline V gene, CDR1 is SSHAT and CDR2 is FNYEAQ (reference sequence). The CDR3 is 12 residues long. Combining the CDR3 with reference TRBV7-7 and TRBJ2-5 gives the whole variable domain GAGVSQSPRYKVTKRGQDVTLRCDPISSHATLYWYQQALGQGPEFLTYFNYEAQPDKSGLPSDRFSAERPEGSISTLTIQRTEQRDSAMYRCASSGKGETQYFGPGTRLLVL.